Shown below are 3 T cell receptor beta chains from a single sample sequenced in a study of quantifying T cell responses using KT2 cells. Overall study context: Reverse transcription used primers in the TCR alpha and beta constant regions.

Each cDNA got a UMI-containing oligo ligated at its 3' end. An equimolar mix of RC1.1 and RC1.2 primed the beta chain across TRBC1 and TRBC2. TCRdb ran MiXCR on the UMI-ligation and nested PCR reads and lists one entry per CDR3 protein. This sample carries approximately 43,000 distinct CDR3 sequences, over 15% of them seen once, and the ten largest clones take less than 50%. The specimen was PBMCs spiked with cells of the T cell clone KT2. The source is a human donor.

In this sample, this clonotype turned up many times. The chain has TRBV25-1 and TRBJ2-3; maybe TRBD1 (5 bases). CDR3 length: 13 amino acids. V lost 6 bases and J 2 bases, leaving 9 bases between the germline ends. Germline CDR1 is MGHDK and CDR2 is SYGVNS. CDR3 DNA sequence: TGTGCCAGCAGCCAGACAGACACAGATACGCAGTATTTT. Protein product: CASSQTDTDTQYF.

In its sample, this clonotype was seen a few times. The rearrangement joins TRBV7-9 to TRBJ2-5; 9 nucleotides align to TRBD1. CDR3 size: 14 residues. From germline, CDR1 is SEHNR and CDR2 FQNEAQ (reference sequence). V gave up 3 bases and J gave up 6 bases; unmatched junction bases: 5. CDR3 DNA sequence: TGTGCCAGCAGCTTGGACAGGGGTGTTAAGACCCAGTACTTC. It specifies CASSLDRGVKTQYF.

This clonotype was counted between two and nine times. This chain connects TRBV7-6 to TRBJ2-7; TRBD1 or TRBD2 may be the D gene (5 bases each). The CDR3 consists of 14 residues. Trimming shortened V by 1 base and J by 6 bases, and 13 bases separated the two germline ends. The V gene's germline CDR1 is SGHVS and CDR2 FNYEAQ. CDR3 region: CASSLGQGVPEQYF. For the CDR3, the DNA is TGTGCCAGCAGCTTAGGGCAGGGAGTCCCCGAGCAGTACTTC.